This T cell receptor beta chain was recorded in a study of monozygotic twins with cystic fibrosis. Whole-study findings and limits: Unrelated CF individuals shared fewer identical clonotypes than monozygotic CF twins. In 13 of 16 pairs, V gene usage was closest to the co-twin's. Median Simpson clonality of 0.0095 suggested naive T cells predominated.

Points on this clone: The antigen is unknown.

Trimming pared 0 bases from V and 8 bases from J, leaving 25 bases between. The germline gives CDR1 SGHTA, CDR2 FQGNSA. The CDR3 totals 18 residues. The data were produced by immunoSEQ multiplex PCR, yet TCRdb's version contains in-frame clones alone and is incomplete. The sample carries around 10,000 clones, roughly 97% recorded once. The rearrangement links TRBV7-2 to TRBJ1-2; D possibly corresponds to TRBD1 (5 bases). Specimen: blood. The receptor comes from a boy under 18 with cystic fibrosis. CDR3: CASSLAMERGPSGSGYTF. In DNA, the CDR3 is TGTGCCAGCAGCTTAGCTATGGAGCGGGGCCCTAGTGGAAGCGGCTACACCTTC.